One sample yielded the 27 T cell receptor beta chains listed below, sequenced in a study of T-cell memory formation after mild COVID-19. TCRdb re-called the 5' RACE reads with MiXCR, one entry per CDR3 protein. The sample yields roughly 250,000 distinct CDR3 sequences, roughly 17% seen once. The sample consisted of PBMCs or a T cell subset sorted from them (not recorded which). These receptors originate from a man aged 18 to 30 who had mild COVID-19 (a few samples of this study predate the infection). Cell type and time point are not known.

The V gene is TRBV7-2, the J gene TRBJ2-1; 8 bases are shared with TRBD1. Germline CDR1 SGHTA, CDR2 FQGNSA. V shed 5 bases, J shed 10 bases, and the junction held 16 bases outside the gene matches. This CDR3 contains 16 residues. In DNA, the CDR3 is TGTGCCAGCAGCCCAACTTCAGGGGGCGGGGCGGGCGAGCAGTTCTTC. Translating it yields CASSPTSGGGAGEQFF.

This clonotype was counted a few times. The chain's CDR3 is CASSLSSPSGTGYGTEAFF. As DNA, the CDR3 is TGTGCCAGCAGCTTATCCTCACCGTCCGGGACAGGGTATGGCACTGAAGCTTTCTTT. The chain combines TRBV7-2 with TRBJ1-1; 9 nucleotides line up with TRBD1. The CDR3 is made up of 19 amino acids. The J segment lost 4 bases and the V segment lost 2 bases, leaving 17 bases of the junction unmatched. Germline lookup yields CDR1 SGHTA and CDR2 FQGNSA.

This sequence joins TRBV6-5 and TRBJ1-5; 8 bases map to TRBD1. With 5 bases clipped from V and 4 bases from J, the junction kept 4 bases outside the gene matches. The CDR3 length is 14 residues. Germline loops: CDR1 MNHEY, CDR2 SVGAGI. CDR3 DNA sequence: TGTGCCAGCAGTACGCGACAGGGGAATCAGCCCCAGCATTTT. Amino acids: CASSTRQGNQPQHF.

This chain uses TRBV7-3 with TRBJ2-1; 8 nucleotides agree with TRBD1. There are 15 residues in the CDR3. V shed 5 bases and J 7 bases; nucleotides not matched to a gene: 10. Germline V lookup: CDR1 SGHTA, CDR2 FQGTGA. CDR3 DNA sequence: TGTGCCAGCAGCCCGGTGGACAGGGCTCGGAATGAGCAGTTCTTC. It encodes CASSPVDRARNEQFF.

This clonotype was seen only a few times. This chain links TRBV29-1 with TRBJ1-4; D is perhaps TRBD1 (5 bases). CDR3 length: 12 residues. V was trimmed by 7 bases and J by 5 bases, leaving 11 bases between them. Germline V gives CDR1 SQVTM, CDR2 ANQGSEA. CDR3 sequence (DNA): TGCAGCGGGGGCAGGGCCAATGAAAAACTGTTTTTT. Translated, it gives CSGGRANEKLFF.

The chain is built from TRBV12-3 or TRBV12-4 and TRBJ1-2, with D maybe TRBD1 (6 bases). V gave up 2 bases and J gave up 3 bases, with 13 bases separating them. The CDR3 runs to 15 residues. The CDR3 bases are TGTGCCAGCAGTTTATCGGCCAGGGGTTACTATGGCTACACCTTC. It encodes CASSLSARGYYGYTF.

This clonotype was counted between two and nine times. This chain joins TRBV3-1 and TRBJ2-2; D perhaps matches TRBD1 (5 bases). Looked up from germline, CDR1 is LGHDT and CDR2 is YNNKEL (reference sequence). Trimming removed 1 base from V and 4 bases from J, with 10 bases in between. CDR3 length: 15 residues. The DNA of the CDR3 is TGTGCCAGCAGCCAAGGGGCAGGGTTCACCGGGGAGCTGTTTTTT. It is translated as CASSQGAGFTGELFF.

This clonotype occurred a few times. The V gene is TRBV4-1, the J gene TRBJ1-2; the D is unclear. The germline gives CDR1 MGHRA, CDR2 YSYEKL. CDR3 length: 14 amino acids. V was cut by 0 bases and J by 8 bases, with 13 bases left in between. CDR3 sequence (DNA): TGCGCCAGCAGCCAAGACCCCCCAGGAGGGGGCTACACCTTC. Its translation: CASSQDPPGGGYTF.

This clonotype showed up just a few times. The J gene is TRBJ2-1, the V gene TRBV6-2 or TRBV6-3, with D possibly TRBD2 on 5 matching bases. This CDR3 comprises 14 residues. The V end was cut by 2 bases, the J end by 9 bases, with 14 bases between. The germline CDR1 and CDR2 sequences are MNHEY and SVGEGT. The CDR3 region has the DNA TGTGCCAGCAGTTACCTAGCCTTCCAAGGTGAGCAGTTCTTC. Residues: CASSYLAFQGEQFF.

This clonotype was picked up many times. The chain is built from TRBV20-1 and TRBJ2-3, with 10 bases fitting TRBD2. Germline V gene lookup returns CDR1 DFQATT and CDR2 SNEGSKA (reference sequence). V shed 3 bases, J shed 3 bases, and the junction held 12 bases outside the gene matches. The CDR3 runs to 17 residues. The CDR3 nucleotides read TGCAGTGCTAGCGGACTTATAGCTAGCGGGGGTACAGATACGCAGTATTTT. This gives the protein CSASGLIASGGTDTQYF.

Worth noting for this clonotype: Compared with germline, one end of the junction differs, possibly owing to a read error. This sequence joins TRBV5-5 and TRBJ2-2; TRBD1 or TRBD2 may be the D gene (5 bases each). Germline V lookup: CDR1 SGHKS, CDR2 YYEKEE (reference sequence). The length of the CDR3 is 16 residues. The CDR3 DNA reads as TGTGCCAGCAGCTTGGATCCCGGGGCGAACACCGGGGAGATGTTTTTT. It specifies CASSLDPGANTGEMFF.

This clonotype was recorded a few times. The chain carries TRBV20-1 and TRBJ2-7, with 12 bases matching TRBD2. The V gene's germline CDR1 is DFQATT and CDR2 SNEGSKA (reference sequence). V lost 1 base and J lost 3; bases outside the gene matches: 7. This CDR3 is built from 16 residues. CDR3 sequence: CSARAMGLAGNYEQYF. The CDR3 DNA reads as TGCAGTGCTAGAGCTATGGGACTAGCGGGCAACTACGAGCAGTACTTC.

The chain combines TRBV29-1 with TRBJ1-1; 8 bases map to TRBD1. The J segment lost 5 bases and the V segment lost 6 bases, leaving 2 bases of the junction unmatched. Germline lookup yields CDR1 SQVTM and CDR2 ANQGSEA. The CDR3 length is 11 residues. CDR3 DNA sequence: TGCAGCGTAACAGGGGGGACTGAAGCTTTCTTT. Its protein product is CSVTGGTEAFF.

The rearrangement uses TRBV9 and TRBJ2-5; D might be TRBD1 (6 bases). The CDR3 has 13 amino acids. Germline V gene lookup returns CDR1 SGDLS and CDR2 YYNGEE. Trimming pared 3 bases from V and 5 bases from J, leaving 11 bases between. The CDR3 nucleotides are TGTGCCAGCAGCGCCCCGAGGGGGGAGACCCAGTACTTC. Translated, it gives CASSAPRGETQYF.

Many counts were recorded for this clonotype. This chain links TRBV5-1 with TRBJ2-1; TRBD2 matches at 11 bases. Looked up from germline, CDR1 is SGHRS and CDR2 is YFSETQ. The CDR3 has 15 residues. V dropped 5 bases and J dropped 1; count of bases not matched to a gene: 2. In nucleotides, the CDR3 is TGCGCCAGCAGGGCTAGCGGGGGGTCCTACAATGAGCAGTTCTTC. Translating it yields CASRASGGSYNEQFF.

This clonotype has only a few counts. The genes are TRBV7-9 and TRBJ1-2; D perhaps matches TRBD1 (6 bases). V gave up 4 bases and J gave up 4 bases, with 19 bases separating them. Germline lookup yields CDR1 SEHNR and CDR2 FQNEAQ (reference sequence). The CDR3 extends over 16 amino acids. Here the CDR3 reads CASSSRDNQFFYGYTF. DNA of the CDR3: TGTGCCAGCAGCTCTCGGGACAACCAATTTTTCTATGGCTACACCTTC.

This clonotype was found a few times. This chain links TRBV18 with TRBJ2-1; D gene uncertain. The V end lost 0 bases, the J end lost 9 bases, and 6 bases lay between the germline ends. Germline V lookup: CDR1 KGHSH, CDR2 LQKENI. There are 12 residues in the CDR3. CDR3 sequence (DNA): TGTGCCAGCTCACCACCGGGCGGTGAGCAGTTCTTC. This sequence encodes CASSPPGGEQFF.

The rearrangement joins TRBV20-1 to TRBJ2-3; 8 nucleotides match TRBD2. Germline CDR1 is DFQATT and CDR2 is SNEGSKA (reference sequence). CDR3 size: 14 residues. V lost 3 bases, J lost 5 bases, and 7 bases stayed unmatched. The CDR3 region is CSARAGGALDTQYF. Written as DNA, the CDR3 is TGCAGTGCTAGGGCCGGGGGGGCACTAGATACGCAGTATTTT.

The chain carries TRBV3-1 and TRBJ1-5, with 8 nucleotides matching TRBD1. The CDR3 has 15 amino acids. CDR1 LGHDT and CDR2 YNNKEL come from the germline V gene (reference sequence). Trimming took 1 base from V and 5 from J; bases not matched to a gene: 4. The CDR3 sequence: CASSQAATGDQPQHF. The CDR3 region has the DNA TGTGCCAGCAGCCAAGCGGCGACAGGGGATCAGCCCCAGCATTTT. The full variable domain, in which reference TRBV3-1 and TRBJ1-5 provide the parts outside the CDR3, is DTAVSQTPKYLVTQMGNDKSIKCEQNLGHDTMYWYKQDSKKFLKIMFSYNNKELIINETVPNRFSPKSPDKAHLNLHINSLELGDSAVYFCASSQAATGDQPQHFGDGTRLSIL.

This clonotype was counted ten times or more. This chain's CDR3 is CSARDGGNQPQHF. The CDR3 DNA reads TGCAGTGCTAGAGATGGGGGCAATCAGCCCCAGCATTTT. The chain is built from TRBV20-1 and TRBJ1-5; D is unclear. Germline V gene sequence: CDR1 DFQATT, CDR2 SNEGSKA (reference sequence). V gave up 0 bases and J gave up 2 bases, with 5 bases separating them. CDR3 length: 13 residues.

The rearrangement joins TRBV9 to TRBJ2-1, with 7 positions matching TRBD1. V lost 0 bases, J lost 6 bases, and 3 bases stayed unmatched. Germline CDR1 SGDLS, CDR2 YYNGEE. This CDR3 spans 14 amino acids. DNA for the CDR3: TGTGCCAGCAGCGTAGCTGGGACAGTCAATGAGCAGTTCTTC. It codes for CASSVAGTVNEQFF.

The CDR3 region is CASSFSSNQPQHF. Here the CDR3 DNA reads TGCGCCAGCAGCTTTAGCAGCAATCAGCCCCAGCATTTT. This chain uses TRBV5-1 with TRBJ1-5; D is unresolved. CDR1 is SGHRS and CDR2 is YFSETQ in the germline V gene. Trimming took off 2 bases at V and 1 base at J, with 4 bases between the two ends. The CDR3 runs 13 residues. Variable domain in full (rest from reference TRBV5-1 and TRBJ1-5): KAGVTQTPRYLIKTRGQQVTLSCSPISGHRSVSWYQQTPGQGLQFLFEYFSETQRNKGNFPGRFSGRQFSNSRSEMNVSTLELGDSALYLCASSFSSNQPQHFGDGTRLSIL.

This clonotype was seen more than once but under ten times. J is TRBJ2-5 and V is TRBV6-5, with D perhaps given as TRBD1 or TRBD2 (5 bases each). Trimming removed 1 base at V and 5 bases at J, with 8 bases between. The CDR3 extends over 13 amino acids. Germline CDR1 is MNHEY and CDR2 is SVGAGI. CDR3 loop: CASSYFGDETQYF. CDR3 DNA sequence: TGTGCCAGCAGTTACTTCGGGGACGAGACCCAGTACTTC.

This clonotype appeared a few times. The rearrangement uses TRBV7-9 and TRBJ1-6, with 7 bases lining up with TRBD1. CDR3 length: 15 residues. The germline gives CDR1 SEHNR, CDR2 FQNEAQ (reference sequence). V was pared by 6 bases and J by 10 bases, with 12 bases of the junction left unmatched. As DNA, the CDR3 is TGTGCCAGCAGAGAGGGGGCATTCGGGGAATCACCCCTCCACTTT. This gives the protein CASREGAFGESPLHF.

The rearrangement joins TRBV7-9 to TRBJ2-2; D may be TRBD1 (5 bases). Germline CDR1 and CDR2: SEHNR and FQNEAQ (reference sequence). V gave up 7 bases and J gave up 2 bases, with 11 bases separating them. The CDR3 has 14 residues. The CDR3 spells CASTSDRNTGELFF. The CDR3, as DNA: TGTGCCAGCACCTCAGACAGAAACACCGGGGAGCTGTTTTTT.

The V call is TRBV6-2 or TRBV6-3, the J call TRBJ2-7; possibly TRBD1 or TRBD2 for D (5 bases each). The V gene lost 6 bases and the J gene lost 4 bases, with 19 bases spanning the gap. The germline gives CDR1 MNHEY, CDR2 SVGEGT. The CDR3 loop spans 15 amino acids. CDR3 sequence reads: CASRLAGTAVYEQYF. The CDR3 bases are TGTGCCAGCAGACTTGCCGGGACGGCGGTATACGAGCAGTACTTC.

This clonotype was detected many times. Here the CDR3 DNA reads TGTGCCAGCAGCTTGGGAAAATGGGTGCGAATACAGAATGAGCAGTTCTTC. Protein: CASSLGKWVRIQNEQFF. The genes are TRBV5-4 and TRBJ2-1, with D unclear. The germline V gene encodes CDR1 SGHNT and CDR2 YYREEE (reference sequence). V was cut by 0 bases and J by 7 bases, with 20 bases left in between. The CDR3 runs 17 residues. Using reference TRBV5-4 and TRBJ2-1 for the parts outside the CDR3, the full variable domain is ETGVTQSPTHLIKTRGQQVTLRCSSQSGHNTVSWYQQALGQGPQFIFQYYREEENGRGNFPPRFSGLQFPNYSSELNVNALELDDSALYLCASSLGKWVRIQNEQFFGPGTRLTVL.